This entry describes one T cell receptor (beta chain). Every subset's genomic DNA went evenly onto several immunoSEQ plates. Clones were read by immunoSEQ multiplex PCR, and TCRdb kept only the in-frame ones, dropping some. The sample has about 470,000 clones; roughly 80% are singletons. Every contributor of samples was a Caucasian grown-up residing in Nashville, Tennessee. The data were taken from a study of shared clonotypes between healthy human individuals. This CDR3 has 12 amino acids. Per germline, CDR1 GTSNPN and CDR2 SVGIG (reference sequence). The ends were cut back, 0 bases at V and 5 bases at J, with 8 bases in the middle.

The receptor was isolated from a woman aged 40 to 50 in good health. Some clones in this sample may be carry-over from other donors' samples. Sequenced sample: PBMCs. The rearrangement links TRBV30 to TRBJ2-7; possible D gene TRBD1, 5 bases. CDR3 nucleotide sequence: TGTGCCTGGAGTGTCCAGGGCGACGAGCAGTACTTC. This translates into CAWSVQGDEQYF.